This T cell receptor (beta chain) was observed in a study of cytomegalovirus exposure and HLA in healthy donors. Findings and limits, study-wide: A few CMV-associated chains were confirmed in vitro to be specific for CMV antigens. There were some V segments, including TRBV6-2 and TRBV6-3, excluded as indistinguishable. Segments of the TCR beta V type were, in most cases, productive about 90% or about 30% of the time in an earlier analysis.

Researchers ran the PCR with 60 Vbeta and 13 Jbeta primers. Original data processing: A later analysis tallied 75 million to 80 million unique TCR beta chains, 9.5 million to 14 million of them shared. Method: immunoSEQ multiplex PCR; TCRdb's copy keeps in-frame clones and lacks some. V, J and clone size were drawn from that table, and D and trimming were deduced from the DNA. The repertoire includes some 180,000 clones, roughly 70% of them detected once, and around 1.9% sits in the top ten. With respect to this clone: Its antigen is as yet unknown.

Germline V lookup: CDR1 MNHNS, CDR2 SASEGT. V lost 3 bases and J lost 0; bases outside the gene matches: 4. The CDR3 runs 16 residues. The sequence came from a woman in her thirties in good health and CMV-seronegative. The chain combines TRBV6-1 with TRBJ2-3, with 9 bases fitting TRBD2. Sequenced material: PBMCs. CDR3 sequence reads: CASSDFLAGSTDTQYF. The CDR3 nucleotides read TGTGCCAGCAGTGATTTTCTAGCGGGGAGCACAGATACGCAGTATTTT.